Listed here are 14 T cell receptor beta chains from one sample, sequenced in a study of OX40 agonist ivuxolimab in advanced cancers. Sequencing was performed with immunoSEQ multiplex PCR; in TCRdb, only in-frame clones are kept and a portion is missing. The sample lists tens of thousands of clones; 80% to 90% were seen once. The starting material was CD4+ or CD8+ T cells sorted from blood, obtained in a trial of the OX40 agonist ivuxolimab. Receptors originate from an adult with an advanced solid tumor such as melanoma, head and neck, liver or kidney cancer.

The chain has TRBV7-8 and TRBJ2-7, with 8 bases lining up with TRBD1. There are 15 residues in the CDR3. V dropped 3 bases and J dropped 4; count of bases not matched to a gene: 8. Looked up from germline, CDR1 is SGHVS and CDR2 is FQNEAQ. The CDR3 loop is CASSFARGQLYEQYF. The DNA of the CDR3 is TGTGCCAGCAGCTTCGCCAGGGGGCAATTGTACGAGCAGTACTTC. The whole variable domain, filled in from reference TRBV7-8 and TRBJ2-7, reads GAGVSQSPRYKVAKRGQDVALRCDPISGHVSLFWYQQALGQGPEFLTYFQNEAQLDKSGLPSDRFFAERPEGSVSTLKIQRTQQEDSAVYLCASSFARGQLYEQYFGPGTRLTVT.

This chain joins TRBV19 and TRBJ1-2, with D hard to call. There are 16 residues in the CDR3. Deletions cut 4 bases from V and 1 base from J, with 16 bases between. Per germline, CDR1 LNHDA and CDR2 SQIVND (reference sequence). CDR3 sequence (DNA): TGTGCCAGTAGTACGGACGGCCCCTCGGGTAACTATGGCTACACCTTC. Amino acid sequence: CASSTDGPSGNYGYTF.

The genes are TRBV11-1 and TRBJ1-5; D ambiguous. V was cut by 1 base and J by 7 bases, with 8 bases left in between. There are 13 residues in the CDR3. CDR1 SGHAT and CDR2 FQDESV come from the germline V gene (reference sequence). CDR3 bases: TGTGCCAGCAGCTTAGAAAGACAACAGCCCCAGCATTTT. Translation gives CASSLERQQPQHF.

The gene calls are TRBV15 and TRBJ1-1; 11 nucleotides line up with TRBD1. The CDR3 runs to 18 residues. V shed 5 bases and J 1 base; nucleotides not matched to a gene: 12. Germline V gene data show CDR1 as LNHNV and CDR2 as YYDKDF (reference sequence). The CDR3 spells CATSQKIRTGGSNTEAFF. Here the CDR3 DNA reads TGTGCCACCAGCCAGAAGATAAGGACAGGGGGCTCGAACACTGAAGCTTTCTTT.

The chain recombines TRBV27 with TRBJ1-3; 7 bases agree with TRBD1. The germline CDR1 and CDR2 sequences are MNHEY and SMNVEV (reference sequence). The CDR3 extends over 14 amino acids. The V gene end was trimmed by 4 bases and the J gene end by 10 bases; junction bases not matched to a gene: 10. The CDR3 here is CASSSSGQKSTIYF. DNA for the CDR3: TGTGCCAGCAGTTCCTCGGGACAGAAAAGTACCATATATTTT.

The rearrangement uses TRBV4-2 and TRBJ2-1; D call uncertain. CDR1 is LGHNA, CDR2 YNFKEQ, per germline. V was trimmed by 2 bases and J by 2 bases, leaving 16 bases between them. This CDR3 is built from 17 residues. CDR3 sequence: CASSQPKDGLPYNEQFF. CDR3 sequence (DNA): TGTGCCAGCAGCCAACCTAAGGACGGGCTTCCCTACAATGAGCAGTTCTTC.

The chain joins TRBV5-1 to TRBJ2-1; D is ambiguous. The germline gives CDR1 SGHRS, CDR2 YFSETQ. The CDR3 contains 13 residues. Deletions cut 2 bases from V and 5 bases from J, with 8 bases between. CDR3 loop: CASSLGLNNEQFF. CDR3 sequence (DNA): TGCGCCAGCAGCTTAGGCCTTAACAATGAGCAGTTCTTC.

This chain uses TRBV6-6 with TRBJ2-1; TRBD1 agrees at 10 bases. The CDR3 sequence is 16 residues long. Germline V CDR1 and CDR2: MNHNY, SVGAGI (reference sequence). The V and J ends lost 2 bases and 8 bases, in that order; junction bases with no gene match: 9. CDR3 amino acids: CASSYPRDRGVYEQFF. The DNA for the CDR3 is TGTGCCAGCAGTTACCCCCGGGACAGGGGTGTGTATGAGCAGTTCTTC.

J is TRBJ2-1 and V is TRBV7-3; 13 bases are shared with TRBD2. CDR1 is SGHTA, CDR2 FQGTGA, per germline. The trim removed 4 bases at V and 7 bases at J, leaving 4 bases unmatched. The CDR3 length is 15 residues. This CDR3 reads CASSSGLAGMNEQFF. The CDR3 DNA reads TGTGCCAGCAGCTCGGGACTAGCGGGGATGAATGAGCAGTTCTTC.

This chain's CDR3 is CASSDGRVEQYF. The CDR3 region has the DNA TGTGCCAGCAGTGACGGGAGAGTTGAGCAGTACTTC. The chain uses TRBV2 and TRBJ2-7; a possible D gene is TRBD2 (6 bases). Germline values: CDR1 SNHLY, CDR2 FYNNEI. V lost 3 bases, J lost 7 bases, and 10 bases lay in between. The CDR3 spans 12 residues. Full variable domain (remainder filled in from reference TRBV2 and TRBJ2-7): EPEVTQTPSHQVTQMGQEVILRCVPISNHLYFYWYRQILGQKVEFLVSFYNNEISEKSEIFDDQFSVERPDGSNFTLKIRSTKLEDSAMYFCASSDGRVEQYFGPGTRLTVT.

V and J are TRBV29-1 and TRBJ1-4, with D possibly being TRBD1 (5 bases). This CDR3 has 14 residues. From germline, CDR1 is SQVTM and CDR2 ANQGSEA. V was clipped by 7 bases and J by 4 bases, with 16 bases between them. CDR3 amino acids: CSASMGRGNEKLFF. In nucleotides, the CDR3 is TGCAGCGCCAGCATGGGACGGGGTAATGAAAAACTGTTTTTT.

The chain combines TRBV27 with TRBJ1-5; D not resolved. The length of the CDR3 is 17 residues. Germline lookup yields CDR1 MNHEY and CDR2 SMNVEV (reference sequence). Trimming pared 2 bases from V and 0 bases from J, leaving 14 bases between. The CDR3 spells CASSLSLTPFSNQPQHF. CDR3 DNA: TGTGCCAGCAGTTTAAGCCTGACGCCGTTTAGCAATCAGCCCCAGCATTTT.

This chain uses TRBV7-8 with TRBJ2-2; 7 bases fit TRBD1. Looked up from germline, CDR1 is SGHVS and CDR2 is FQNEAQ. The CDR3 is 15 residues long. V shed 1 base, J shed 5 bases, and the junction held 4 bases outside the gene matches. CDR3 residues: CASSLGDRVTGELFF. The CDR3 DNA sequence: TGTGCCAGCAGCTTAGGCGACAGGGTTACCGGGGAGCTGTTTTTT.

V usage is TRBV30 and J usage is TRBJ1-5; 11 bases align to TRBD1. The trim removed 0 bases at V and 7 bases at J, leaving 17 bases unmatched. The length of the CDR3 is 19 residues. CDR1 is GTSNPN and CDR2 is SVGIG in the germline V gene (reference sequence). CDR3 region: CAWSVRRRTGGKPWQPQHF. The CDR3 DNA sequence: TGTGCCTGGAGTGTAAGGCGACGGACAGGGGGCAAACCATGGCAGCCCCAGCATTTT.